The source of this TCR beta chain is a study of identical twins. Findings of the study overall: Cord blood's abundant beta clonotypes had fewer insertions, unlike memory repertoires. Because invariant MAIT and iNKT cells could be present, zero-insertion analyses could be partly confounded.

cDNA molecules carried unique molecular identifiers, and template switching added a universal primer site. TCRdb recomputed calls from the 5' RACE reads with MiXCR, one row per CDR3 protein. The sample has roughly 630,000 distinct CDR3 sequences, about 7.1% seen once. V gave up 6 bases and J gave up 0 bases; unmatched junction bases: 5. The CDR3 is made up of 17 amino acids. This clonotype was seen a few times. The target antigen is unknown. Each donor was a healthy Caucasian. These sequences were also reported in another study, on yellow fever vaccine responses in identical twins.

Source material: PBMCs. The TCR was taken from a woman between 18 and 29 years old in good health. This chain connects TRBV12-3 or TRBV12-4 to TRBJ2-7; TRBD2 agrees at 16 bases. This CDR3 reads CASRLGLAGGPSYEQYF. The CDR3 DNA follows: TGTGCCAGCAGACTGGGACTAGCGGGAGGGCCCTCCTACGAGCAGTACTTC.